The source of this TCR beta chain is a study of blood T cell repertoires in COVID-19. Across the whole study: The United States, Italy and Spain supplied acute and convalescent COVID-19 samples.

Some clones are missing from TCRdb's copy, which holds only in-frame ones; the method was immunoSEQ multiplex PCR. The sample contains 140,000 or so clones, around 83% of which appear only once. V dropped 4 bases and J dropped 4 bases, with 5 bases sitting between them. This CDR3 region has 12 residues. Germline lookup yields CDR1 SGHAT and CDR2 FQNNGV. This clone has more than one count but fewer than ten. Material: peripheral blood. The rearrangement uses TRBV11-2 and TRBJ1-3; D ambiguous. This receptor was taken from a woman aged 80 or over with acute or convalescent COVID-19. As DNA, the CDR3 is TGTGCCAGCAGCTGGGCGGGAAACACCATATATTTT. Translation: CASSWAGNTIYF.